The 9 T cell receptor beta chains listed next were all sequenced from one sample in a study of cytomegalovirus exposure and HLA in healthy donors (dated by TCRdb to about 2017). Library preparation was by the immunoSEQ multiplex PCR assay. A mixture of 60 forward primers for TCR Vbeta segments and 13 reverse primers for TCR Jbeta segments was used in the multiplex PCR. Held by TCRdb, this immuneACCESS table contains in-frame sequences only and omits some clones. Under half of the omission traces to an unresolved V gene where checked; the cause of the rest is unknown. This sample lists some 190,000 clones; roughly 80% were detected once. Jointly, the top ten make up about 2.4% of the sample. Input material: PBMCs. These TCRs come from a male donor in good health and CMV-seronegative.

V is TRBV18 and J is TRBJ2-4; possible D gene TRBD2, 6 bases. Trimming left V 6 bases short and J 2 bases short, with 20 bases between. Germline CDR1 KGHSH, CDR2 LQKENI. The CDR3 is 17 amino acids. CDR3 in amino acids: CASSPILGDFSKNIQYF. The CDR3 DNA follows: TGTGCCAGCTCGCCGATTCTAGGGGACTTTTCCAAAAACATTCAGTACTTC.

The V gene is TRBV6-5, the J gene TRBJ2-7; D gene unclear. The CDR3 loop spans 16 amino acids. In germline, CDR1 is MNHEY, CDR2 SVGAGI. Trimming took off 0 bases at V and 0 bases at J, with 12 bases between the two ends. The CDR3 coding sequence is TGTGCCAGCAGTTACTCGACTTGGCACGGCTCCTACGAGCAGTACTTC. Protein sequence: CASSYSTWHGSYEQYF.

This chain joins TRBV18 and TRBJ2-3; D might be TRBD2 (6 bases). Germline V gives CDR1 KGHSH, CDR2 LQKENI. V gave up 6 bases and J gave up 1 base, with 11 bases separating them. This CDR3 contains 14 residues. The CDR3 protein is CASSDQRGTDTQYF. The CDR3 DNA is TGTGCCAGCTCGGACCAGCGGGGCACAGATACGCAGTATTTT.

There are a few counts of this clone. This chain joins TRBV5-1 and TRBJ2-5; D may be TRBD2 (5 bases). Germline loops: CDR1 SGHRS, CDR2 YFSETQ. The ends were cut back, 3 bases at V and 7 bases at J, with 10 bases in the middle. This CDR3 spans 12 amino acids. CDR3 nucleotide sequence: TGCGCCAGCAGCTCAAATAGCGCGACCCAGTACTTC. Translated, it gives CASSSNSATQYF.

This sequence joins TRBV19 and TRBJ2-7; 12 bases are shared with TRBD1. Germline CDR1 and CDR2: LNHDA and SQIVND (reference sequence). This CDR3 has 18 residues. Trimming removed 4 bases from V and 1 base from J; junction bases left unmatched: 11. This CDR3 reads CASSSTGTGGARSYEQYF. The CDR3 region has the DNA TGTGCCAGTAGTAGTACCGGGACAGGGGGCGCGAGGTCCTACGAGCAGTACTTC. Combining the CDR3 with reference TRBV19 and TRBJ2-7 gives the whole variable domain DGGITQSPKYLFRKEGQNVTLSCEQNLNHDAMYWYRQDPGQGLRLIYYSQIVNDFQKGDIAEGYSVSREKKESFPLTVTSAQKNPTAFYLCASSSTGTGGARSYEQYFGPGTRLTVT.

The chain couples TRBV5-1 to TRBJ1-1, with D maybe TRBD1 (6 bases). The germline V gene has CDR1 SGHRS and CDR2 YFSETQ. Deletions cut 6 bases from V and 2 bases from J, with 14 bases between. The CDR3 totals 14 residues. The CDR3 here is CASTVGGDNTEAFF. The CDR3 DNA is TGCGCCAGCACCGTAGGGGGTGACAACACTGAAGCTTTCTTT.

The V call is TRBV6-1, the J call TRBJ2-2; D perhaps matches TRBD2 (6 bases). Per the germline V gene, CDR1 is MNHNS and CDR2 is SASEGT. The CDR3 has 13 residues. DNA of the CDR3: TGTGCTAGCGGACTATATAACACCGGGGAGCTGTTTTTT. Its translation is CASGLYNTGELFF.

V is TRBV30 and J is TRBJ1-2; tentatively, D is TRBD1 (5 bases). The germline V and J ends were trimmed by 8 bases and 3 bases, with 16 bases remaining between them. Germline CDR1 and CDR2: GTSNPN and SVGIG (reference sequence). This CDR3 spans 13 amino acids. The DNA of the CDR3 is TGTGCCGGGGGGGGGTCGGGGGACTATGGCTACACCTTC. Translating it yields CAGGGSGDYGYTF.

The V and J genes are TRBV7-2 and TRBJ2-1; D gene unclear. CDR3 length: 13 amino acids. V lost 5 bases and J lost 10, with 15 bases in between. Germline CDR1 reads SGHTA; CDR2 reads FQGNSA. The CDR3 loop is CASSATPEIEQFF. The CDR3 bases are TGTGCCAGCAGCGCGACGCCGGAGATAGAGCAGTTCTTC.